This TCR beta chain stems from a study of T cells in Graves' hyperthyroidism and ophthalmopathy (dated by TCRdb to between 2018 and 2021). Some background on the complete study: Peripheral blood samples were taken at the time of initial diagnosis, prior to any treatment. The 100 discovery patients were divided at random into training and test sets in a 7:3 ratio. Prospective prediction of ophthalmopathy was tested in an independent validation cohort consisting of roughly 19 hyperthyroidism patients and some 17 patients who later progressed to ophthalmopathy. After blood sampling, hyperthyroidism patients were treated with methimazole at a starting dose of 30 mg daily, and ophthalmopathy patients were treated with high-dose intravenous methylprednisolone. A discovery cohort of about a hundred patients, 43 with Graves' ophthalmopathy and 55 to 65 with stable Graves' hyperthyroidism, was used to find distinguishing TCR V-J signatures. In addition, the study compared T-cell repertoires in thyroid tissue and in blood from several Graves' hyperthyroidism patients. The paper describes TCR Vbeta CDR3 sequencing of 135 peripheral blood samples, made up of under 50 ophthalmopathy patients, 70 to 75 hyperthyroidism patients and roughly 17 progressor patients. Results the study describes overall, beyond this receptor: No statistical method was used to set the sample size in advance, and investigators knew the group allocation. A 13 V-J signature model separated ophthalmopathy from stable hyperthyroidism, with roughly 88% sensitivity and 81% to 82% specificity in cross-validation and 80%/75% in testing. In validation, the model predicted progression to ophthalmopathy a median of approximately 6.3 months before onset, with about 70% sensitivity and roughly 73% specificity. Most expanded thyroid clonotypes (frequency above 0.001) were also detected in blood, suggesting blood repertoires may reflect thyroid immune responses.

Remarks on this clonotype: Its antigen has not been determined. One base away there is no much larger clone; base qualities are not given.

CDR1 and CDR2 are drawn from the germline V gene: MGHRA, YSYEKL. The junction shows trimming of 3 bases on V and 5 bases on J, and the gene matches do not reach 5 bases of it. The CDR3 goes from the cysteine to the phenylalanine over 14 residues. The only DNA kept is the CDR3, 42 bases in frame from the first base. TCR beta CDR3 regions were amplified from RNA transcripts. The first round of RT-PCR for the TCR CDR3 was performed with the HTBI primer set and the Qiagen OneStep RT-PCR kit. A second multiplex PCR round built the libraries, followed by size selection and purification. Paired-end sequencing of the libraries was performed with 100 bp reads on an Illumina HiSeq2000. The published analysis was carried out like this. SOAPnuke was used to process the raw data, throwing out any read that contained adapters or uncalled bases, had a mean Phred below 15, or lacked an exact constant-primer or identifier match. High-quality paired reads were merged using COPE v1.2.5, and each unique nucleotide sequence was defined as a clonotype. MiTCR v1.1 was used to align clonotypes to the IMGT TRBV, TRBD and TRBJ reference segments. Analysis was restricted to V-J combinations with a frequency above 0.0001, which covered just over 98% of repertoires. The TCS score was defined as the ratio of F50 (clonal expansion) to E x V (chaos), calculated using BLOSUM62-based TCRdist between CDR3 peptides within each V-J. Welch's t-statistics and random forest reduced approximately 520 V-J features to roughly 13, which were used in a naive Bayes classifier (R e1071). TCRdb reanalyzed the raw reads on its own, using fastp at Q25 for trimming and MiXCR for clone calling, and kept in-frame beta chains. Records with the same CDR3 protein are collapsed into one entry carrying the most frequent genes and DNA. None of the V and J calls come from the authors' own analysis; TCRdb made them. The sample table contains about 480,000 distinct CDR3 sequences; only one count was recorded for 22% of them. The ten most abundant clones make up 49% of the sample.

In the ophthalmopathy patients, disease was moderately to severely active, with a Clinical Activity Score of 3 or more, a NOSPECS grade of 4 or more, and a duration of less than 3 months. Any patient with an uncontrolled infection, another autoimmune disease, pregnancy or lactation was excluded. Diagnoses relied on clinical symptoms, serum thyroxine and TRAb, thyroid ultrasound and orbital computed tomography. PBMCs were isolated from roughly 10 ml of fresh peripheral blood by Ficoll-Paque density gradient centrifugation. Total RNA was extracted with Trizol reagent, and quality was checked on an Agilent 2100 Bioanalyzer.

Sequencing used blood. The TCR originated in a woman aged 65 to 85 with Graves' ophthalmopathy. The sequence joins TRBV4-1 to TRBJ2-5; TRBD1 agrees with 8 junctional bases. The DNA sequence is given as TGCGCCAGCAGCCATGTCAGGGGGCGTGAGACCCAGTACTTC. It is translated as CASSHVRGRETQYF.